This T cell receptor (beta chain) was retrieved from a study of PD-1 blockade in classical Hodgkin lymphoma. Study-level information: Nivolumab 3 mg/kg was given intravenously every 2 weeks.

Libraries were prepared by immunoSEQ multiplex PCR; TCRdb keeps only in-frame clonotypes and omits some of them. The table records tens of thousands of clones, roughly 75% of them present only once. This clone was seen a single time. What it binds is unknown. Brentuximab vedotin exposure varied, and every patient relapsed after autologous stem cell transplantation. Study-level results: Healthy donors reportedly exceeded newly diagnosed patients in baseline TCR diversity. Diversity in CD4+ TCRs, unlike that measured in CD8+ TCRs, had risen significantly by C4D1.

This receptor was identified in a human donor with classical Hodgkin lymphoma. The sequencing here drew on peripheral blood mononuclear cells (PBMCs), taken before the second cycle of nivolumab.

In nucleotides, the CDR3 is TGTGCCAGCAGCCAGACAGGGGGCGGTGAGCAGTTCTTC. It encodes CASSQTGGGEQFF. The gene calls are TRBV7-9 and TRBJ2-1; 10 bases are shared with TRBD1. Germline CDR1 reads SEHNR; CDR2 reads FQNEAQ (reference sequence). The V gene end was trimmed by 5 bases and the J gene end by 9 bases; junction bases not matched to a gene: 4. The CDR3 totals 13 residues.